Listed below are T cell receptor beta chains from one sample, sequenced in a study of cytomegalovirus exposure and HLA in healthy donors. Sequencing used immunoSEQ multiplex PCR; TCRdb keeps in-frame clones, though not all of them. The data contain roughly 100,000 clones, roughly 83% of them seen just once; the ten biggest clones take up about 2.5%. Material for sequencing was PBMCs. These receptors all come from a man between 40 and 49 years old in good health and CMV-seronegative. Both conserved end residues are part of each CDR3. The order of the fields is J gene, V gene, D gene, CDR3 protein. The D gene is left open where the match is weak.

>TRBJ2-3|TRBV10-1|TRBD2
CASSGSNVAGPGDTQYF
>TRBJ1-3|TRBV5-4|TRBD1
CASSLGQGFSSGNTIYF
>TRBJ1-1|TRBV30|TRBD1
CAQDRVNTEAFF
>TRBJ2-7|TRBV5-6|TRBD2
CASRGLAITSYEQYF
>TRBJ1-3|TRBV4-1|TRBD1
CASSQHRDRGRLWSGNTIYF
>TRBJ2-7|TRBV10-3|TRBD2
CAISDVSGGYEQYF
>TRBJ1-1|TRBV6-5|-
CASSLQVNTEAFF
>TRBJ1-5|TRBV27|-
CASRTGSLGNQPQHF
>TRBJ2-3|TRBV9|-
CASSVSGDTQYF
>TRBJ1-6|TRBV7-9|-
CSSSFNSPNSPLHF
>TRBJ1-1|TRBV7-9|-
CSSSLVQGPMNTEAFF
>TRBJ1-3|TRBV19|TRBD1
CASTKLTGVSGNTIYF
>TRBJ2-7|TRBV7-8|-
CASSFKQDPSEQYF
>TRBJ2-5|TRBV6-6|-
CASIFTGARGETQYF
>TRBJ2-5|TRBV25-1|TRBD2
CASRRDGGRAQYF
>TRBJ1-4|TRBV27|-
CASSLGGYATNEKLFF
>TRBJ2-5|TRBV5-1|TRBD2
CASSPGPGLVETQYF
>TRBJ2-5|TRBV6-1|-
CASSEEIRGETQYF
>TRBJ2-2|TRBV4-3|TRBD2
CASSQDPSGGAGELFF
>TRBJ2-3|TRBV2|TRBD1
CASIEGQGATDTQYF
>TRBJ2-2|TRBV19|TRBD1
CASRRGTGAEDTGELFF
>TRBJ1-2|TRBV7-9|TRBD1
CASRTGGSGYGYTF
>TRBJ1-5|TRBV18|TRBD1
CASSPGQYNQPQHF
>TRBJ2-7|TRBV6-4|-
CASSEQHGPYEQYF
>TRBJ1-1|TRBV19|-
CASSGGHRQGTEAFF
>TRBJ1-2|TRBV11-2|TRBD1
CASSFPGQGRLSNYGYTF
>TRBJ1-1|TRBV19|-
CASSNSGDTEAFF
>TRBJ2-5|TRBV7-9|TRBD2
CASSPIGGVQETQYF
>TRBJ2-3|TRBV9|TRBD2
CASSADGGASTDTQYF